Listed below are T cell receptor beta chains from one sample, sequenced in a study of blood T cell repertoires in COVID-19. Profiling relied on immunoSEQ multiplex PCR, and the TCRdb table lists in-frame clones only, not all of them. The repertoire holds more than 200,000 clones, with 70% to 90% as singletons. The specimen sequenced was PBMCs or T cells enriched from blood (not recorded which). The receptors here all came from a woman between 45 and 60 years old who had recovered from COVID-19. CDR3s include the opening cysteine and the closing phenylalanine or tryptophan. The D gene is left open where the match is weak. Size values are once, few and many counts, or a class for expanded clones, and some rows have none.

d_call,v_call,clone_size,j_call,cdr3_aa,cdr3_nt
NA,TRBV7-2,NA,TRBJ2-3,CASSPGRSSTDTQYF,TGTGCCAGCAGCCCTGGCAGATCTAGCACAGATACGCAGTATTTT
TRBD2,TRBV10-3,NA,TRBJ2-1,CAIRGTSANEQFF,TGTGCCATCAGGGGGACTAGCGCGAATGAGCAGTTCTTC
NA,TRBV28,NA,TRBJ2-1,CASSPDVRGNEQFF,TGTGCCAGCAGCCCGGACGTTCGGGGCAATGAGCAGTTCTTC
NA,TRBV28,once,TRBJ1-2,CASSYQGNYGYTF,TGTGCCAGCAGTTACCAGGGAAACTATGGCTACACCTTC
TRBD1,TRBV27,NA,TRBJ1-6,CASSLWAGGASSPLHF,TGTGCCAGCAGTTTATGGGCAGGGGGAGCTTCCTCACCCCTCCACTTT
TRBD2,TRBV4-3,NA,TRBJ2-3,CASSQERTGTSGSDTQYF,TGCGCCAGCAGCCAAGAGAGAACCGGGACTAGCGGGAGCGATACGCAGTATTTT
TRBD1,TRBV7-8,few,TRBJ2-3,CASSPQPRTGSRSTDTQYF,TGTGCCAGCAGCCCTCAACCTCGGACAGGGAGCAGGAGCACAGATACGCAGTATTTT
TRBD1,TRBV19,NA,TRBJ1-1,CASTFSDRAHTEAFF,TGTGCCAGTACCTTCTCGGACAGGGCACACACTGAAGCTTTCTTT
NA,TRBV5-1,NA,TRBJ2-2,CASSLQGAGELFF,TGCGCCAGCAGCTTGCAAGGGGCCGGGGAGCTGTTTTTT
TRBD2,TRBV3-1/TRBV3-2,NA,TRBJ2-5,CASSLWGLAGVQETQYF,TGTGCCAGCAGCCTGTGGGGACTAGCGGGAGTCCAAGAGACCCAGTACTTC
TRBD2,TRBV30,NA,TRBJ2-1,CAWSVGLAGHNEQFF,TGTGCCTGGAGTGTAGGGCTAGCGGGACACAATGAGCAGTTCTTC
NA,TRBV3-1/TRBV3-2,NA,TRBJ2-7,CASSPQSVAGFYEQYF,TGTGCCAGCAGCCCTCAATCCGTGGCGGGATTTTACGAGCAGTACTTC
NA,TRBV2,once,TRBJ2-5,CASSLATRGETQYF,TGTGCCAGCAGTCTAGCGACGAGAGGGGAGACCCAGTACTTC
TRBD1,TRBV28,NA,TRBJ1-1,CASTDRGLGGEAFF,TGTGCCAGCACCGACAGGGGGCTAGGAGGTGAAGCTTTCTTT
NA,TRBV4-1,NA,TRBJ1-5,CASSPGGGNQPQHF,TGCGCCAGCAGCCCGGGAGGGGGCAATCAGCCCCAGCATTTT
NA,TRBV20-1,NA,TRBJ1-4,CSASKGATNEKLFF,TGCAGTGCTAGTAAAGGGGCAACTAATGAAAAACTGTTTTTT
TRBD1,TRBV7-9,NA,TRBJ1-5,CASSSTGGNQPQHF,TGTGCCAGCAGCTCGACAGGGGGCAATCAGCCCCAGCATTTT